A selection of T cell receptor beta chains follows, all from one sample in a study of T cell responses to AZD1222 COVID-19 vaccine. Assay: immunoSEQ multiplex PCR; the TCRdb copy retains only in-frame clones and omits some. The table has some 85,000 clones, about 85% seen once; the top ten hold roughly 24%. Source: peripheral blood, taken on day 0 of AZD1222 vaccination. The receptors originated from an adult in good health. Each CDR3 is given with its conserved first and last residue. A D gene is named only where the DNA matches it firmly.

V gene,D gene,J gene,CDR3 protein
TRBV28,.,TRBJ1-3,CASSPRGSFSGNTIYF
TRBV30,TRBD1,TRBJ1-2,CAFPGLDRGLNGYTF
TRBV6-2/TRBV6-3,TRBD2,TRBJ2-2,CASSRSGRNTGELFF
TRBV6-5,.,TRBJ1-2,CASSSNRVASGGYTF
TRBV7-6,.,TRBJ1-1,CASSSQTDKNTEAFF
TRBV28,.,TRBJ2-3,CASTGRRSTDTQYF
TRBV5-8,TRBD1,TRBJ1-1,CASIQGAYTEAFF
TRBV2,.,TRBJ2-2,CASSPSASGELFF
TRBV9,.,TRBJ2-1,CASSVQGGNEQFF
TRBV28,.,TRBJ2-7,CASSLFRSYEQYF
TRBV2,.,TRBJ2-7,CASREIYEQYF
TRBV6-5,.,TRBJ2-2,CASSYGGTGGSGELFF
TRBV30,.,TRBJ1-5,CAWSNGLAGPQHF
TRBV6-4,TRBD1,TRBJ1-6,CASKGDRVNSPLHF
TRBV4-1,TRBD1,TRBJ1-5,CASSHPARGGSNQPQHF
TRBV19,.,TRBJ1-1,CASSTTGGGNTEAFF
TRBV27,TRBD1,TRBJ1-6,CASSFGDREVPLHF
TRBV21-1,.,TRBJ2-6,CASSTADRAGANVLTF
TRBV6-5,.,TRBJ1-1,CASSYSRDGMNTEAFF
TRBV10-3,.,TRBJ2-3,CAISEAGGPFDTQYF
TRBV6-5,.,TRBJ2-2,CASGGTTGELFF
TRBV29-1,.,TRBJ2-2,CSVVQAGELFF